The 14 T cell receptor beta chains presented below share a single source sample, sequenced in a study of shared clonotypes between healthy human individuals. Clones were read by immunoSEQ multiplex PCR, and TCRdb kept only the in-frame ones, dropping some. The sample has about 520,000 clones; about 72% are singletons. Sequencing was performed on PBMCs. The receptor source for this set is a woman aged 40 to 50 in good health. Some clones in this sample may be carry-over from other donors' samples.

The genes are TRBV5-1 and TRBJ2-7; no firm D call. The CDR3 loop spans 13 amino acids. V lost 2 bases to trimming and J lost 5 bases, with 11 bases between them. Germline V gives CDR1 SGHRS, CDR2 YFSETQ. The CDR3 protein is CASSFGKGHEQYF. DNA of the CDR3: TGCGCCAGCAGCTTCGGAAAAGGCCACGAGCAGTACTTC.

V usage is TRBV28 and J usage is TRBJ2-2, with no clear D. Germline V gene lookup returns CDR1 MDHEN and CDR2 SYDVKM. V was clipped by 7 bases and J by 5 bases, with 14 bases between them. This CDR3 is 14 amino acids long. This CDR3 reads CASTLYTPTGELFF. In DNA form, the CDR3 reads TGTGCCAGCACCCTTTACACCCCTACCGGGGAGCTGTTTTTT.

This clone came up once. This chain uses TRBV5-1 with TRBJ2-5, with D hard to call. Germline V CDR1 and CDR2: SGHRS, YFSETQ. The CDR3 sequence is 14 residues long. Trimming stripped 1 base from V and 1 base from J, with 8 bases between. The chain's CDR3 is CASSLSRVQETQYF. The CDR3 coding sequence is TGCGCCAGCAGCTTGTCCCGGGTCCAAGAGACCCAGTACTTC.

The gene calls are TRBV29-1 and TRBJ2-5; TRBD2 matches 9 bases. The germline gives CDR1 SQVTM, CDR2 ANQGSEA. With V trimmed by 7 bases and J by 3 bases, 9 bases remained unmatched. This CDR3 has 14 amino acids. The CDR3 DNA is TGCAGCGCGGCGGGAGGGCCTGGAAAAGAGACCCAGTACTTC. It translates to CSAAGGPGKETQYF. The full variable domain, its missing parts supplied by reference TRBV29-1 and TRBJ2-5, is SAVISQKPSRDICQRGTSLTIQCQVDSQVTMMFWYRQQPGQSLTLIATANQGSEATYESGFVIDKFPISRPNLTFSTLTVSNMSPEDSSIYLCSAAGGPGKETQYFGPGTRLLVL.

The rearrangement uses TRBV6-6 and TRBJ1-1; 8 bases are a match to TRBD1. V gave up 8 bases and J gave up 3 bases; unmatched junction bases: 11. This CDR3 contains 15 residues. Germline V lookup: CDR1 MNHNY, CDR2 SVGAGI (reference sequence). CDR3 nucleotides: TGTGCCAGCCGAAGGACAGGGAATGGGGACACTGAAGCTTTCTTT. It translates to CASRRTGNGDTEAFF.

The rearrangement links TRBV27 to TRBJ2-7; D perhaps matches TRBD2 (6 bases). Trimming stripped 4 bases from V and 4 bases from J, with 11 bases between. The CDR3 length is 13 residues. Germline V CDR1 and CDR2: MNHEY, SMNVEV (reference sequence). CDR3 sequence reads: CASSWTNEYEQYF. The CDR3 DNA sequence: TGTGCCAGCAGTTGGACTAATGAGTACGAGCAGTACTTC.

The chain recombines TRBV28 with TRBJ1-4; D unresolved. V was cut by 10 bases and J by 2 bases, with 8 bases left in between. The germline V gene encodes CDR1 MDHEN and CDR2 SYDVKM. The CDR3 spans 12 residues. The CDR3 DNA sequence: TGTGCCACCCGGGTGACTAATGAAAAACTGTTTTTT. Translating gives CATRVTNEKLFF.

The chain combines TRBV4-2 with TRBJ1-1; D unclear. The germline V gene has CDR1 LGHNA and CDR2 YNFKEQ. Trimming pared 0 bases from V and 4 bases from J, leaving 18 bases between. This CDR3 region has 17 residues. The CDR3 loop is CASSQEGWIGIGTEAFF. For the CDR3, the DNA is TGTGCCAGCAGCCAAGAGGGGTGGATAGGGATAGGCACTGAAGCTTTCTTT.

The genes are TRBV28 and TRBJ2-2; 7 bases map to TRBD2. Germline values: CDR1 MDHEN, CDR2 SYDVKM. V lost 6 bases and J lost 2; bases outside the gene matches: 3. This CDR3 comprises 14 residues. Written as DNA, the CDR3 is TGTGCCAGCAGCCGACTAGCTAACACCGGGGAGCTGTTTTTT. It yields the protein CASSRLANTGELFF.

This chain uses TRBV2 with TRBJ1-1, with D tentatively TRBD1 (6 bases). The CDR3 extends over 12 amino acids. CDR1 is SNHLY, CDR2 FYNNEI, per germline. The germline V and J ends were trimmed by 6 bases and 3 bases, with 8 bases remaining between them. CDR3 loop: CASRRGDTEAFF. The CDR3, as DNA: TGTGCCAGCAGAAGGGGGGACACTGAAGCTTTCTTT.

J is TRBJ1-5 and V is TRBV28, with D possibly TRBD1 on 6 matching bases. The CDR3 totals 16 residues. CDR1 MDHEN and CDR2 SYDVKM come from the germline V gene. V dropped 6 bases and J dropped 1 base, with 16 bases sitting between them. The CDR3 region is CASRPQGTQSNQPQHF. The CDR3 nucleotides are TGTGCCAGCAGACCCCAGGGGACGCAAAGCAATCAGCCCCAGCATTTT.

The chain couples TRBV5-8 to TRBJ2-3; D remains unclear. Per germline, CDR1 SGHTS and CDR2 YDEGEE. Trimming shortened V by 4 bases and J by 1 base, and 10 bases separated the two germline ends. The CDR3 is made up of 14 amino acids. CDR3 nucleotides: TGTGCCAGCAGCCTTGGGGAACGCACAGATACGCAGTATTTT. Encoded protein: CASSLGERTDTQYF. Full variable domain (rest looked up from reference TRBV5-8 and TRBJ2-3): EAGVTQSPTHLIKTRGQQATLRCSPISGHTSVYWYQQALGLGLQFLLWYDEGEERNRGNFPPRFSGRQFPNYSSELNVNALELEDSALYLCASSLGERTDTQYFGPGTRLTVL.

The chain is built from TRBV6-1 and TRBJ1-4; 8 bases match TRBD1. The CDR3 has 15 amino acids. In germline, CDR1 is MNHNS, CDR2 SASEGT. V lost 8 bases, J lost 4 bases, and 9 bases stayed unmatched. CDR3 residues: CASSVGQGGNEKLFF. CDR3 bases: TGTGCCAGCTCGGTCGGACAGGGTGGTAATGAAAAACTGTTTTTT.

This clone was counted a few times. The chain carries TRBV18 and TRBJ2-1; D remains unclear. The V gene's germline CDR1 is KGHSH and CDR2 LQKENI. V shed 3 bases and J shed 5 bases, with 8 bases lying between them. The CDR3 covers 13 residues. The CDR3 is CASSPLFNNEQFF. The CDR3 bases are TGTGCCAGCTCACCGCTCTTTAACAATGAGCAGTTCTTC.